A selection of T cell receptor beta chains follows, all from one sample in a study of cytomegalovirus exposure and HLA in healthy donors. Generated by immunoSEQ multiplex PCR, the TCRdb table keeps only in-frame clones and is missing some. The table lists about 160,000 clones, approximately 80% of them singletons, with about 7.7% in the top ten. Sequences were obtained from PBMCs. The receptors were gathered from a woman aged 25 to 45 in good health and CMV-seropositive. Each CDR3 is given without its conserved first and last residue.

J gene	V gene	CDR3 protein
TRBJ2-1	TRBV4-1	ASSQDDRSSYNEQF
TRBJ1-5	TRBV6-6	ASSFTGGQSNQPQH
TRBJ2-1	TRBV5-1	ASSLFGTNQQQF
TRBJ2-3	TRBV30	AWSAGLPQQGTQY
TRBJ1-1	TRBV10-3	AISEPARGWALGTEAF
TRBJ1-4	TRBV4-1	ASRLIGTANEKLF
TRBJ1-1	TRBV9	ASSVTPGGYEAEAF
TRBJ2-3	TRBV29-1	SVVRQGFRTDTQY
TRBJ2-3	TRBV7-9	ASSLADRGDTQY
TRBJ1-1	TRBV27	ASSLSGRVTEAF
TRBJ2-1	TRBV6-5	ASSFSGSSYNEQF
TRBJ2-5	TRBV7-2	ASSPWGASQETQY
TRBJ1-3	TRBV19	VSSPGTKGNTIY
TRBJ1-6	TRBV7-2	ASSLAMTNNSPLH
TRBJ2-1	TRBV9	ASSVKAALSEQF
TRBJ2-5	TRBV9	ASSSRGQQQETQY
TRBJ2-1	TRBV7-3	ASSLGGAGAWYEQF
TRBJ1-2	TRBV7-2	ASSLALRGDYT
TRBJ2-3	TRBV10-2	ASSEYPDTQY
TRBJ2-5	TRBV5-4	ASSRPETESSGETQY
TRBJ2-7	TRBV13	ASSLSSYEQY
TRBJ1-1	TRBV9	ASSPGTGWSPNTEAF
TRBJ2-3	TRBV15	ATSRTGDTDTQY
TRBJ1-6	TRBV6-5	ASSYSDRVNSPLH
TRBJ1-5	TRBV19	ASSRQGIGQPQH
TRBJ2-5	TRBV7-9	ASSSPRGGLETQY